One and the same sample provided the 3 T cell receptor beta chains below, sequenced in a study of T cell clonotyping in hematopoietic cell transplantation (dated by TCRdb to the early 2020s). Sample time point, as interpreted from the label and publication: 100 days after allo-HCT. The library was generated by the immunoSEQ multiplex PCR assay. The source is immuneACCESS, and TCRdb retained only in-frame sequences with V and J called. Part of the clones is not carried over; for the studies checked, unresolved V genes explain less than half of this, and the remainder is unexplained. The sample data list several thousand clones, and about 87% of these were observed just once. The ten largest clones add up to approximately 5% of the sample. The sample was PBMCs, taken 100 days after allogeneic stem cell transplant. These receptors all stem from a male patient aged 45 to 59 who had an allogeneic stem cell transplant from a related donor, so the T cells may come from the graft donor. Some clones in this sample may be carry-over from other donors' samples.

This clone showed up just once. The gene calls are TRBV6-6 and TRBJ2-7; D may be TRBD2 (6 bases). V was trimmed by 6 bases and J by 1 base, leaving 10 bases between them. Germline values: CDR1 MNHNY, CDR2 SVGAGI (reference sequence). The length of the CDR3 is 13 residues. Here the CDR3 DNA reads TGTGCCAGCAGCTACGCGGGATCCTACGAGCAGTACTTC. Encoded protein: CASSYAGSYEQYF.

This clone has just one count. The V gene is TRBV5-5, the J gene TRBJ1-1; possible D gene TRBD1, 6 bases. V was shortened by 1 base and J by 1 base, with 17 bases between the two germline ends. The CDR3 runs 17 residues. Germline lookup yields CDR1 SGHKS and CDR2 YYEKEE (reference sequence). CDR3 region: CASSLLQAGHPNTEAFF. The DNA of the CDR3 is TGTGCCAGCAGCTTGCTCCAGGCGGGACACCCGAACACTGAAGCTTTCTTT.

The DNA of the CDR3 is TGTGCCAGCAGCGGCGGGACTGCGAACACCGGGGAGCTGTTTTTT. It specifies CASSGGTANTGELFF. The J gene is TRBJ2-2, the V gene TRBV5-4; the D gene is possibly TRBD2 (6 bases). V shed 4 bases and J shed 0 bases, with 10 bases lying between them. CDR3 size: 15 residues. Germline lookup yields CDR1 SGHNT and CDR2 YYREEE (reference sequence).